This TCR beta chain was captured in a study of post-analysis software for immune sequencing data. Looking at the study overall: Courses of disease covered relapsing-remitting, secondary progressive and progressive-relapsing multiple sclerosis.

Prepared TCR beta cDNA libraries contained unique molecular identifiers. Once 1 to 10 million T cells were used, roughly 500,000 cDNA molecules resulted. TCRdb reprocessed the PCR reads with MiXCR, giving one entry per CDR3 protein. The repertoire holds approximately 360,000 distinct CDR3 sequences, with 30% to 45% as singletons. Sequenced input: blood. The receptor's source is a girl between 10 and 17 years old with multiple sclerosis.

CDR3: CASSFVTGWTDTQYF. DNA for the CDR3: TGTGCCAGCAGCTTTGTTACAGGGTGGACAGATACGCAGTATTTT. This chain links TRBV7-9 with TRBJ2-3, with D perhaps TRBD1 (6 bases). Trimming took off 3 bases at V and 3 bases at J, with 13 bases between the two ends. The length of the CDR3 is 15 residues. CDR1 is SEHNR and CDR2 is FQNEAQ in the germline V gene (reference sequence).